Below are 24 T cell receptor beta chains sequenced from a single sample in a study of identical twins. TCRdb called the 5' RACE reads again in MiXCR, with one record for every CDR3 protein. The sample shows 300,000 to 400,000 distinct CDR3 sequences, over 9% of them seen only once. The same sample was also studied in work on yellow fever vaccine responses in identical twins.

Sequencing was carried out using CD8+ T cells sorted from blood. These receptors were collected from a woman aged 18-29 years in good health.

This clonotype turned up a few times. The chain employs TRBV5-5 and TRBJ2-7; TRBD1 might be the D (6 bases). This CDR3 has 12 residues. Between the trimmed V and J ends, which lost 6 bases and 4 bases, there was a span of 11 bases. Looked up from germline, CDR1 is SGHKS and CDR2 is YYEKEE (reference sequence). For the CDR3, the DNA is TGTGCCAGCACTCGAGACAGGTACGAGCAGTACTTC. Amino acids: CASTRDRYEQYF.

This chain joins TRBV27 and TRBJ2-1, with TRBD2 matching over 7 bases. J lost 2 bases, V lost 4 bases, and 5 bases had no gene match. Germline V lookup: CDR1 MNHEY, CDR2 SMNVEV (reference sequence). This CDR3 is 15 amino acids long. The CDR3 protein is CASSSGGSAYNEQFF. The CDR3 DNA follows: TGTGCCAGCAGTTCAGGCGGGAGCGCCTACAATGAGCAGTTCTTC.

V usage is TRBV7-2 and J usage is TRBJ2-1; 7 nucleotides align to TRBD2. The CDR3 runs to 14 residues. The ends lost 1 base at V and 9 bases at J; junction bases unmatched: 6. The V gene's germline CDR1 is SGHTA and CDR2 FQGNSA. CDR3 in DNA: TGTGCCAGCAGCTTAGGAGGCGGGAGCACTGAGCAGTTCTTC. Translated, it gives CASSLGGGSTEQFF.

Only a few counts were recorded for this clonotype. The CDR3 nucleotides read TGTGCCATCAGCCAGGGGATCTCCTACGAGCAGTACTTC. Translated, it gives CAISQGISYEQYF. The J gene is TRBJ2-7, the V gene TRBV10-3, with a tentative D call TRBD1 (6 bases). Germline CDR1 is ENHRY and CDR2 is SYGVKD. The CDR3 spans 13 residues. V lost 6 bases and J 0 bases, leaving 9 bases between the germline ends.

This clonotype turned up a few times. The chain links TRBV5-6 to TRBJ2-7; TRBD1 matches at 8 bases. Germline lookup yields CDR1 SGHDT and CDR2 YYEEEE. The CDR3 totals 14 residues. V shed 5 bases, J shed 2 bases, and the junction held 6 bases outside the gene matches. CDR3 bases: TGTGCCAGCAGAGACCGGGACAGGCCCTACGAGCAGTACGTC. Its translation is CASRDRDRPYEQYV.

The chain couples TRBV12-3 or TRBV12-4 to TRBJ2-1; TRBD2 matches 9 bases. V dropped 6 bases and J dropped 2; count of bases not matched to a gene: 8. The CDR3 is 16 residues long. CDR3 in amino acids: CASSLFLAGTYNEQFF. The CDR3 DNA sequence: TGTGCCAGCAGCCTTTTCCTAGCGGGGACCTACAATGAGCAGTTCTTC.

The V gene is TRBV7-9, the J gene TRBJ1-1; possible D gene TRBD1, 6 bases. From germline, CDR1 is SEHNR and CDR2 FQNEAQ (reference sequence). The CDR3 sequence is 14 residues long. V gave up 5 bases and J gave up 5 bases, with 15 bases separating them. CDR3 region: CASSPSERGTEAFF. For the CDR3, the DNA is TGTGCCAGCAGCCCCTCCGAAAGGGGGACTGAAGCTTTCTTT.

The J gene is TRBJ2-3, the V gene TRBV7-7; possibly TRBD2 for D (6 bases). The CDR3 covers 14 residues. Germline CDR1 SSHAT, CDR2 FNYEAQ (reference sequence). The germline V and J ends were trimmed by 7 bases and 0 bases, with 11 bases remaining between them. Here the CDR3 reads CASTRLESTDTQYF. Written as DNA, the CDR3 is TGTGCCAGCACCCGACTAGAGAGCACAGATACGCAGTATTTT. Combining the CDR3 with reference TRBV7-7 and TRBJ2-3 gives the whole variable domain GAGVSQSPRYKVTKRGQDVTLRCDPISSHATLYWYQQALGQGPEFLTYFNYEAQPDKSGLPSDRFSAERPEGSISTLTIQRTEQRDSAMYRCASTRLESTDTQYFGPGTRLTVL.

This clonotype came up a few times. J is TRBJ2-1 and V is TRBV28, with 7 bases identical to TRBD1. J was trimmed by 3 bases and V by 6 bases; bases with no gene match: 8. The CDR3 totals 15 residues. Germline V gene sequence: CDR1 MDHEN, CDR2 SYDVKM. DNA for the CDR3: TGTGCCAGCAGACCCGGACAGGACTTCTACAATGAGCAGTTCTTC. Translated: CASRPGQDFYNEQFF. Full variable domain (outside the CDR3, taken from reference TRBV28 and TRBJ2-1): DVKVTQSSRYLVKRTGEKVFLECVQDMDHENMFWYRQDPGLGLRLIYFSYDVKMKEKGDIPEGYSVSREKKERFSLILESASTNQTSMYLCASRPGQDFYNEQFFGPGTRLTVL.

This clonotype was detected only a few times. The chain links TRBV27 to TRBJ2-2; the match to TRBD2 covers 7 bases. V was clipped by 6 bases and J by 3 bases; unmatched bases: 7. This CDR3 spans 15 amino acids. Per germline, CDR1 MNHEY and CDR2 SMNVEV (reference sequence). CDR3 nucleotides: TGTGCCAGCAGAAATCCGGGAGGATACACCGGGGAGCTGTTTTTT. It codes for CASRNPGGYTGELFF.

This clonotype was observed at least ten times. This sequence joins TRBV12-3 or TRBV12-4 and TRBJ2-2; maybe TRBD2 (5 bases). The CDR3 covers 10 residues. The V end lost 8 bases, the J end lost 8 bases, and 6 bases lay between the germline ends. The CDR3 protein is CASSGGELFF. DNA of the CDR3: TGTGCCAGCTCGGGGGGGGAGCTGTTTTTT.

CDR3 DNA: TGTGCCAGCAGCGACGGCGCCCTAGCCGGGGAGCTGTTTTTT. Translated: CASSDGALAGELFF. This chain connects TRBV9 to TRBJ2-2; unclear D gene. CDR1 and CDR2 from the germline V gene are SGDLS and YYNGEE. The CDR3 is 14 residues long. V lost 3 bases, J lost 6 bases, and 12 bases lay in between.

This chain joins TRBV7-8 and TRBJ2-7; 7 bases match TRBD2. Per the germline V gene, CDR1 is SGHVS and CDR2 is FQNEAQ. V was clipped by 0 bases and J by 4 bases; unmatched bases: 18. This CDR3 region has 19 residues. The CDR3 coding sequence is TGTGCCAGCAGCTTAGCCTTTTCACCATTGGGCGGGAGCCCATACGAGCAGTACTTC. Translating it yields CASSLAFSPLGGSPYEQYF.

DNA of the CDR3: TGTGCCAGCAGTTTAGAAACGGGAGGCAACACCGGGGAGCTGTTTTTT. This sequence encodes CASSLETGGNTGELFF. V and J are TRBV27 and TRBJ2-2; 7 nucleotides match TRBD2. V trimming: 2 bases; J trimming: 2 bases; junction bases outside the gene matches: 5. Germline V gives CDR1 MNHEY, CDR2 SMNVEV (reference sequence). The CDR3 is made up of 16 amino acids.

There are a few counts of this clonotype. The rearrangement uses TRBV7-6 and TRBJ1-3; the D gene is possibly TRBD1 (6 bases). Trimming took 11 bases from V and 8 from J, leaving 13 bases between them. This CDR3 comprises 11 residues. The germline V gene encodes CDR1 SGHVS and CDR2 FNYEAQ. CDR3 in amino acids: CAGVQGHTIYF. DNA of the CDR3: TGTGCCGGAGTACAGGGACACACCATATATTTT. Full variable domain (remainder filled in from reference TRBV7-6 and TRBJ1-3): GAGVSQSPRYKVTKRGQDVALRCDPISGHVSLYWYRQALGQGPEFLTYFNYEAQQDKSGLPNDRFSAERPEGSISTLTIQRTEQRDSAMYRCAGVQGHTIYFGEGSWLTVV.

This clonotype appeared a few times. J is TRBJ1-5 and V is TRBV24-1; D unclear. The germline V gene has CDR1 KGHDR and CDR2 SFDVKD. The CDR3 consists of 14 residues. Deletions cut 0 bases from V and 1 base from J, with 3 bases between. The CDR3 loop reads CATSDLNSNQPQHF. CDR3 sequence (DNA): TGTGCCACCAGTGATTTGAACAGCAATCAGCCCCAGCATTTT.

CDR3 DNA: TGTGCCAGCAGCCCTTTTTCAGACTACGAGCAGTACTTC. This gives the protein CASSPFSDYEQYF. The chain carries TRBV7-6 and TRBJ2-7; D gene uncertain. The CDR3 sequence is 13 residues long. V dropped 5 bases and J dropped 3 bases, with 11 bases sitting between them. CDR1 SGHVS and CDR2 FNYEAQ come from the germline V gene.

The chain joins TRBV5-1 to TRBJ2-5, with 15 bases matching TRBD2. This CDR3 spans 17 amino acids. The junction had 7 bases not matched to a gene; V was cut back by 4 bases and J by 3 bases. In germline, CDR1 is SGHRS, CDR2 YFSETQ. This CDR3 reads CASSRTSGGALKETQYF. Written as DNA, the CDR3 is TGCGCCAGCAGCCGGACTAGCGGGGGGGCCTTGAAAGAGACCCAGTACTTC.

CDR3 sequence (DNA): TGCAGTGCTACCGAATTGGCGGGGGGGTTCACAGATACGCAGTATTTT. This codes for CSATELAGGFTDTQYF. The J gene is TRBJ2-3, the V gene TRBV20-1, with 9 bases matching TRBD2. CDR3 length equals 16 residues. Germline loops: CDR1 DFQATT, CDR2 SNEGSKA (reference sequence). Trimming removed 4 bases from V and 2 bases from J; junction bases left unmatched: 10.

This sequence joins TRBV1 and TRBJ1-1; TRBD1 is the table's D call, not checked against the DNA. TRBV1 is marked as a pseudogene. This CDR3 has 18 amino acids. The CDR3 DNA follows: TGCACCAGCAGCCAACGAGAACCCCCGGGACAGCCGAACACTGAAGCTTTCTTT. Translating it yields CTSSQREPPGQPNTEAFF.

V gene TRBV7-8 combines with J gene TRBJ2-1; a weak D match, TRBD1 (6 bases). V dropped 1 base and J dropped 6 bases, with 13 bases sitting between them. The V gene's germline CDR1 is SGHVS and CDR2 FQNEAQ. This CDR3 region has 15 residues. CDR3 residues: CASSLEWGPFNEQFF. CDR3 DNA sequence: TGTGCCAGCAGCTTAGAGTGGGGGCCCTTCAATGAGCAGTTCTTC.

There are a few counts of this clonotype. This chain uses TRBV21-1 with TRBJ2-2. TRBV21-1 is an annotated pseudogene. The CDR3 is 14 amino acids. CDR3 residues: CASSKAVCTGELFF. Written as DNA, the CDR3 is TGTGCCAGCAGCAAAGCGGTCTGCACCGGGGAGCTGTTTTTT.

This clonotype was picked up many times. In DNA form, the CDR3 reads TGTGCCAGCAGCTTAGGGGACGTCTACGAGCAGTACTTC. This gives the protein CASSLGDVYEQYF. The chain carries TRBV7-9 and TRBJ2-7; D could derive from TRBD1 or TRBD2 (5 bases each). CDR1 and CDR2 (germline): SEHNR, FQNEAQ (reference sequence). The CDR3 sequence is 13 residues long. Deletions cut 1 base from V and 3 bases from J, with 7 bases between.

The chain combines TRBV9 with TRBJ2-1; TRBD2 agrees at 11 bases. This CDR3 contains 15 residues. V shed 3 bases, J shed 8 bases, and the junction held 7 bases outside the gene matches. Germline V gives CDR1 SGDLS, CDR2 YYNGEE. The CDR3 DNA follows: TGTGCCAGCAGCGCAATAGCGGGGGGGCCGGATGAGCAGTTCTTC. Protein sequence: CASSAIAGGPDEQFF.